Below are 30 T cell receptor beta chains sequenced from a single sample in a study of CXCR3-negative and CXCR3-positive naive CD8 T cells (dated by TCRdb to 2018 to 2020). Overall results and qualifications from the work: TRB CDR3s from CXCR3-positive naive cells showed higher hydrophobicity (lower Kidera factor 4), lower energy, and higher strength and volume indices than CXCR3-negative naive cells.

This sample was sequenced with a NextSeq 550. The Human TCR Profiling Kit (MiLaboratory) was used to make UMI-labeled 5' RACE TRB cDNA libraries. One entry per CDR3 protein sequence results from the TCRdb reprocessing of the reads, with DNA left out. The sample table gives some 5,400 distinct CDR3 sequences. The leading ten clones occupy roughly 1.4% of the sample. The antigens of these receptors remain unknown. Sequenced sample: naive CXCR3+ CD8+ T cells from blood. Interpreted using the paper, the cell subset or site label stands for: CD45RO-CCR7+CD27+CD95- naive CD8+ T cells expressing CXCR3 (TNR3+). The origin of the receptors is a human donor in good health. Some clones in this sample may be carry-over from other donors' samples.

Frequency places this clonotype as medium-sized. The rearrangement joins TRBV29-1 to TRBJ2-1. The CDR3 is 13 residues long. Germline V lookup: CDR1 SQVTM, CDR2 ANQGSEA. The CDR3 sequence: CSVVLSAYNEQFF.

This clonotype ranks as medium-sized in terms of frequency. This CDR3 is CASSEWGRTYEQYF. The rearrangement links TRBV2 to TRBJ2-7; with no DNA, the TCRdb D assignment of TRBD1 cannot be verified. CDR3 size: 14 residues. Germline V gives CDR1 SNHLY, CDR2 FYNNEI.

By frequency, this clonotype registers medium-sized. The rearrangement uses TRBV29-1 and TRBJ2-1; TCRdb names TRBD1, which stays unverified in the absence of DNA. CDR3 length: 13 amino acids. Looked up from germline, CDR1 is SQVTM and CDR2 is ANQGSEA. This CDR3 reads CSVESGGGGEQFF.

The CDR3 loop is CATPEAGYRTDTQYF. The chain links TRBV10-1 to TRBJ2-3; TCRdb outputs TRBD1, but without DNA this stays unchecked. Germline CDR1 reads WNHNN; CDR2 reads SYGVQD (reference sequence). The CDR3 runs to 15 residues.

Frequency places this clonotype as medium-sized. The chain combines TRBV28 with TRBJ2-7. CDR3 size: 14 residues. Germline CDR1 is MDHEN and CDR2 is SYDVKM. The CDR3 reads CASSLNGVSYEQYF.

By frequency, this clonotype is medium-sized. The chain combines TRBV12-3 or TRBV12-4 with TRBJ1-5; TCRdb calls TRBD1, which cannot be checked without DNA. There are 15 residues in the CDR3. CDR3: CASSPRGPPTEPQHF.

This clonotype is called medium-sized based on its frequency. The rearrangement joins TRBV20-1 to TRBJ1-1; the D call of TRBD1 rests on TCRdb alone, since no DNA is present to check it. The CDR3 is 15 amino acids. From germline, CDR1 is DFQATT and CDR2 SNEGSKA (reference sequence). The CDR3 protein is CSARGQGKVNTEAFF.

This clonotype is labeled medium-sized (0.01 to 0.1%) based on frequency. The chain employs TRBV12-3 or TRBV12-4 and TRBJ2-1; absent DNA, TCRdb's TRBD1 call cannot be checked. This CDR3 spans 15 amino acids. CDR3 sequence reads: CASSRDSLSYNEQFF.

In terms of frequency, this clonotype is medium-sized (0.01 to 0.1%). The chain employs TRBV27 and TRBJ2-7; there is no DNA to check the TCRdb D call of TRBD2. Germline V CDR1 and CDR2: MNHEY, SMNVEV (reference sequence). The CDR3 runs 13 residues. CDR3 amino acids: CASSLTADYEQYF.

The chain recombines TRBV4-1 with TRBJ2-7; TCRdb lists TRBD1, though no DNA is available to test this call. The CDR3 length is 15 residues. Germline lookup yields CDR1 MGHRA and CDR2 YSYEKL. CDR3 in amino acids: CASSQGGGLYEQQYF.

By frequency, this clonotype is medium-sized. V and J are TRBV19 and TRBJ1-1. The CDR3 spans 14 residues. Germline values: CDR1 LNHDA, CDR2 SQIVND (reference sequence). The CDR3 here is CASSIVTLNTEAFF.

This clonotype registers medium-sized by frequency. This chain connects TRBV4-2 to TRBJ1-1; with no DNA, the TCRdb D assignment of TRBD1 cannot be verified. The CDR3 consists of 15 residues. Per the germline V gene, CDR1 is LGHNA and CDR2 is YNFKEQ. The CDR3 spells CASSQDRQGLNEAFF.

This clonotype counts as medium-sized by frequency. V and J are TRBV29-1 and TRBJ1-1; the TCRdb call, TRBD1, lacks DNA for checking. Germline V gene sequence: CDR1 SQVTM, CDR2 ANQGSEA. CDR3 length: 12 amino acids. CDR3 amino acids: CSDGQGDAEAFF.

This rearrangement joins TRBV11-2 to TRBJ2-1. Germline assignment: CDR1 SGHAT and CDR2 FQNNGV. The CDR3 is 15 residues long. CDR3 region: CASSLVGGAYNEQFF.

This clonotype ranks as medium-sized in terms of frequency. The chain recombines TRBV27 with TRBJ1-4; the D gene TCRdb calls, TRBD1, cannot be checked with no DNA. Germline loops: CDR1 MNHEY, CDR2 SMNVEV (reference sequence). CDR3 size: 14 residues. The CDR3 is CASRTGATNEKLFF.

Measured by frequency, this clonotype is medium-sized. The rearrangement joins TRBV19 to TRBJ2-1. The V gene's germline CDR1 is LNHDA and CDR2 SQIVND (reference sequence). There are 13 residues in the CDR3. CDR3 sequence: CASRASSYNEQFF. Together with reference TRBV19 and TRBJ2-1, the CDR3 gives the full variable domain: DGGITQSPKYLFRKEGQNVTLSCEQNLNHDAMYWYRQDPGQGLRLIYYSQIVNDFQKGDIAEGYSVSREKKESFPLTVTSAQKNPTAFYLCASRASSYNEQFFGPGTRLTVL.

The V and J genes are TRBV7-2 and TRBJ2-1; TCRdb returns TRBD2, unconfirmable since there is no DNA. The CDR3 has 14 amino acids. The germline V gene encodes CDR1 SGHTA and CDR2 FQGNSA. The chain's CDR3 is CASSLAAGIHEQFF.

This clonotype shows up as medium-sized (0.01 to 0.1%) by frequency. The chain links TRBV6-2 or TRBV6-3 to TRBJ1-2; the TRBD1 assignment by TCRdb is unverifiable without DNA. The CDR3 sequence is 12 residues long. Germline CDR1 MNHEY, CDR2 SVGEGT. CDR3 in amino acids: CASRGSSYGYTF.

Judged by frequency, this clonotype is medium-sized. This chain joins TRBV11-3 and TRBJ1-1. This CDR3 spans 12 amino acids. Looked up from germline, CDR1 is SGHNT and CDR2 is YENEEA. CDR3 in amino acids: CASSLILTEAFF.

V gene TRBV7-8 combines with J gene TRBJ2-5; the TCRdb call, TRBD2, lacks DNA for checking. CDR1 SGHVS and CDR2 FQNEAQ come from the germline V gene. The CDR3 consists of 17 residues. CDR3 loop: CASSPTSPRPFQVTPYF.

This clonotype is medium-sized by frequency. The chain is built from TRBV4-2 and TRBJ2-7; TCRdb's assignment of TRBD2 cannot be checked, as there is no DNA. The germline CDR1 and CDR2 sequences are LGHNA and YNFKEQ. The CDR3 is 17 residues long. The CDR3 protein is CASSQGYSSGSPYEQYF.

CDR3 in amino acids: CASSLQDYPDYNEQFF. The rearrangement links TRBV11-3 to TRBJ2-1; TCRdb calls TRBD2, which cannot be checked without DNA. Germline assignment: CDR1 SGHNT and CDR2 YENEEA. The CDR3 covers 16 residues. Full variable domain (outside the CDR3, taken from reference TRBV11-3 and TRBJ2-1): EAGVVQSPRYKIIEKKQPVAFWCNPISGHNTLYWYLQNLGQGPELLIRYENEEAVDDSQLPKDRFSAERLKGVDSTLKIQPAELGDSAVYLCASSLQDYPDYNEQFFGPGTRLTVL.

Its frequency marks this clonotype as medium-sized. The genes are TRBV5-1 and TRBJ2-1; TCRdb gives TRBD2 as the D gene, but with no DNA this cannot be confirmed. Germline V CDR1 and CDR2: SGHRS, YFSETQ. The CDR3 is made up of 16 amino acids. CDR3 sequence: CASSHAPGLADNEQFF.

This clonotype ranks as medium-sized in terms of frequency. The chain links TRBV7-9 to TRBJ2-7; TCRdb designates TRBD2, a call that cannot be tested without DNA. The CDR3 loop spans 16 amino acids. From germline, CDR1 is SEHNR and CDR2 FQNEAQ (reference sequence). CDR3 region: CASSSVASGRLYEQYF.

The gene calls are TRBV19 and TRBJ2-1; the D call of TRBD1 rests on TCRdb alone, since no DNA is present to check it. Germline assignment: CDR1 LNHDA and CDR2 SQIVND (reference sequence). The CDR3 contains 16 residues. The CDR3 loop is CASALAQGAGWNEQFF.

This clonotype counts as medium-sized by frequency. CDR3: CSVYLAAQTDTQYF. The chain has TRBV29-1 and TRBJ2-3; checking the TCRdb D call of TRBD2 is not possible without DNA. The CDR3 has 14 amino acids. In germline, CDR1 is SQVTM, CDR2 ANQGSEA.

The V and J genes are TRBV7-9 and TRBJ2-1. The CDR3 sequence is 17 residues long. The V gene's germline CDR1 is SEHNR and CDR2 FQNEAQ (reference sequence). The CDR3 loop is CASSLAGKDLSYNEQFF.

The chain employs TRBV10-3 and TRBJ1-2. The CDR3 runs to 11 residues. The germline V gene has CDR1 ENHRY and CDR2 SYGVKD. CDR3 loop: CAIRDRYGNTF.

This clonotype is identified as medium-sized (0.01 to 0.1%) from frequency. The rearrangement links TRBV2 to TRBJ2-7; TCRdb calls TRBD1, which cannot be checked without DNA. The germline V gene encodes CDR1 SNHLY and CDR2 FYNNEI. This CDR3 contains 15 residues. CDR3: CASSEARGRVYEQYF.

The chain is built from TRBV19 and TRBJ2-1; TCRdb designates TRBD2, a call that cannot be tested without DNA. The CDR3 consists of 15 residues. Germline lookup yields CDR1 LNHDA and CDR2 SQIVND (reference sequence). CDR3 sequence: CASGRGTSFDNEQFF.